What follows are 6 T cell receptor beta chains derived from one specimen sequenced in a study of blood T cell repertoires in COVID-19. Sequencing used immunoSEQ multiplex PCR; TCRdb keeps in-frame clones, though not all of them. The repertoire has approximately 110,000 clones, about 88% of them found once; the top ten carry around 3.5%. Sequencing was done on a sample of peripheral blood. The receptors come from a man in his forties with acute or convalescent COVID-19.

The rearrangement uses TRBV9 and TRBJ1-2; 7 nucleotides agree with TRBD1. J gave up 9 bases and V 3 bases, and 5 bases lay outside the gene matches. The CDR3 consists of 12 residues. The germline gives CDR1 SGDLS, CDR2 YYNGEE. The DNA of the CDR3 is TGTGCCAGCAGCGGGGACAGCACACGCTACACCTTC. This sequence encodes CASSGDSTRYTF.

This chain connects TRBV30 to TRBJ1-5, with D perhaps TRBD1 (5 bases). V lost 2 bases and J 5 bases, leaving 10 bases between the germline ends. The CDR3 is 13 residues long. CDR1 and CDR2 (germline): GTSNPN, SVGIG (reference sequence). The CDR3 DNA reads TGTGCCTGGAGTTCAGGGTTCGATCAGCCCCAGCATTTT. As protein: CAWSSGFDQPQHF.

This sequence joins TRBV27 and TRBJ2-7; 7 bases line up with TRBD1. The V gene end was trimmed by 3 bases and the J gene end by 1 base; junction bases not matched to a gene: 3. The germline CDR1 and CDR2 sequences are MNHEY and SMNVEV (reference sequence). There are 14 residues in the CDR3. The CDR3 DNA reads TGTGCCAGCAGTTTGGACAGGCAGTCCTACGAGCAGTACTTC. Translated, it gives CASSLDRQSYEQYF.

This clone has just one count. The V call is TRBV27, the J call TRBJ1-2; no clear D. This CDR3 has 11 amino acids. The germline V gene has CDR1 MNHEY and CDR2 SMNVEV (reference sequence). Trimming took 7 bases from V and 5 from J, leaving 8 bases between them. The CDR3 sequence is CASIGVYGYTF. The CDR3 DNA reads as TGTGCCAGCATAGGAGTTTATGGCTACACCTTC.

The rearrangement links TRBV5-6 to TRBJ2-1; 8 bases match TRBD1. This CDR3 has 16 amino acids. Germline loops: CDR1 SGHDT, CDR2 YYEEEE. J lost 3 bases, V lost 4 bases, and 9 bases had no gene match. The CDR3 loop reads CASSLVGQVNYNEQFF. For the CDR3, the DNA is TGTGCCAGCAGCCTAGTGGGACAGGTGAACTACAATGAGCAGTTCTTC.

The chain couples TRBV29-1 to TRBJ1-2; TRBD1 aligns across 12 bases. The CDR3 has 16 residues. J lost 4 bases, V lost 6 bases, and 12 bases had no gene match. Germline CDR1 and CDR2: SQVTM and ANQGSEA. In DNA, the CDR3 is TGCAGCGTCCGAAAGGGGACAGGGGGCGTTCGCTATGGCTACACCTTC. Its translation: CSVRKGTGGVRYGYTF.